The 16 T cell receptor beta chains presented below share a single source sample, sequenced in a study of tumor-infiltrating lymphocytes in oesophageal squamous cell carcinoma. MiXCR, run by TCRdb on the PCR reads, gives a single entry per CDR3 protein. Among some 18,000 distinct CDR3 sequences listed, under 50% were seen once. The specimen was normal esophageal tissue next to the tumor. The origin of the receptors is a male donor with esophageal squamous cell carcinoma.

The V gene is TRBV9, the J gene TRBJ2-3; 7 nucleotides align to TRBD2. The closer fit of TRBJ2-1 to the DNA end suggests the J call may be wrong. CDR1 and CDR2 from the germline V gene are SGDLS and YYNGEE. This CDR3 contains 15 residues. The CDR3 here is CASSYRAGVGNEQFF. The CDR3 DNA is TGTGCCAGCAGCTATCGTGCGGGAGTAGGGAATGAGCAGTTCTTC.

The J gene is TRBJ2-5, the V gene TRBV7-6; 8 bases are a match to TRBD1. Germline CDR1 SGHVS, CDR2 FNYEAQ. Trimming took 4 bases from V and 1 from J; bases not matched to a gene: 5. The CDR3 covers 15 residues. CDR3 residues: CASSYGQGPQETQYF. DNA for the CDR3: TGTGCCAGCAGCTACGGACAGGGACCCCAAGAGACCCAGTACTTC.

This clonotype was picked up many times. This chain uses TRBV28 with TRBJ2-2; D tentatively fits TRBD1 or TRBD2 (7 bases each). Per germline, CDR1 MDHEN and CDR2 SYDVKM. This CDR3 has 15 amino acids. Trimming took 2 bases from V and 5 from J, leaving 12 bases between them. Here the CDR3 DNA reads TGTGCCAGCAGTTTAAGGCAGGGGGGGACCGGGGAGCTGTTTTTT. Encoded protein: CASSLRQGGTGELFF. Drawing the rest from reference TRBV28 and TRBJ2-2, the complete variable domain is DVKVTQSSRYLVKRTGEKVFLECVQDMDHENMFWYRQDPGLGLRLIYFSYDVKMKEKGDIPEGYSVSREKKERFSLILESASTNQTSMYLCASSLRQGGTGELFFGEGSRLTVL.

Ten or more counts support this clonotype. The chain is built from TRBV11-1 and TRBJ1-1; D gene ambiguous. Looked up from germline, CDR1 is SGHAT and CDR2 is FQDESV (reference sequence). The CDR3 has 16 residues. V was clipped by 6 bases and J by 0 bases, with 17 bases between them. The CDR3 sequence: CASSPDRFPLNTEAFF. For the CDR3, the DNA is TGTGCCAGCAGTCCGGACCGGTTTCCTCTGAACACTGAAGCTTTCTTT.

This clonotype was detected once. The chain combines TRBV7-8 with TRBJ2-4; no clear D. The DNA end lines up better with TRBJ2-7; the J call may be wrong. CDR1 is SGHVS, CDR2 FQNEAQ, per germline. There are 15 residues in the CDR3. The CDR3 spells CASSFSRQTSGEQYF. As DNA, the CDR3 is TGTGCCAGCAGCTTTAGTCGTCAAACTTCGGGCGAGCAGTACTTC.

The rearrangement joins TRBV6-6 to TRBJ2-7, with D possibly being TRBD1 (5 bases). CDR1 is MNHNY and CDR2 is SVGAGI in the germline V gene (reference sequence). V shed 5 bases and J shed 6 bases, with 17 bases lying between them. The CDR3 runs to 14 residues. CDR3 residues: CASSPSHRNREQYF. DNA for the CDR3: TGTGCCAGCAGTCCCTCTCACAGGAACCGCGAGCAGTACTTC.

The chain has TRBV7-4 and TRBJ2-1; D possibly corresponds to TRBD2 (6 bases). The closer fit of TRBJ2-4 to the DNA end suggests the J call may be wrong. The CDR3 is 13 amino acids. Per germline, CDR1 SGHVT and CDR2 SQSDAQ. The CDR3 DNA sequence: TGTGCCAGCAGCTTAGTTCCGGGGGACATTCAGTACTTC. This sequence encodes CASSLVPGDIQYF.

Only one count was recorded for this clonotype. The chain links TRBV11-3 to TRBJ2-2, with TRBD2 matching over 9 bases. The CDR3 is 14 amino acids. The V segment lost 6 bases and the J segment 1 base; nucleotides outside the gene matches: 0. Germline V lookup: CDR1 SGHNT, CDR2 YENEEA. The CDR3 spells CASRTSGNTGELFF. The DNA of the CDR3 is TGTGCCAGCAGGACTAGCGGGAACACCGGGGAGCTGTTTTTT. Complete variable domain (other parts from reference TRBV11-3 and TRBJ2-2): EAGVVQSPRYKIIEKKQPVAFWCNPISGHNTLYWYLQNLGQGPELLIRYENEEAVDDSQLPKDRFSAERLKGVDSTLKIQPAELGDSAVYLCASRTSGNTGELFFGEGSRLTVL.

In regard to this clonotype: Germline is not matched at one junction end, which may reflect a read error. J is TRBJ2-4 and V is TRBV5-1; D is tentatively TRBD1 or TRBD2 (5 bases each). Germline CDR1 SGHRS, CDR2 YFSETQ. The CDR3 covers 16 residues. This CDR3 is CASSARFSQGTGELYF. The CDR3 region has the DNA TGCGCCAGCAGCGCCAGGTTCTCACAAGGGACCGGGGAGCTGTATTTT.

This clonotype was seen repeatedly, ten times or more. This rearrangement joins TRBV7-2 to TRBJ2-1; possible D gene TRBD2, 5 bases. CDR1 and CDR2 from the germline V gene are SGHTA and FQGNSA. This CDR3 spans 15 amino acids. V dropped 3 bases and J dropped 4 bases, with 13 bases sitting between them. For the CDR3, the DNA is TGTGCCAGCAGCTTTGACGGGGAAAGTTACAATGAGCAGTTCTTC. This codes for CASSFDGESYNEQFF.

This chain connects TRBV7-2 to TRBJ2-7; D is undetermined. The J call may be faulty, since TRBJ2-1 better matches the DNA end. The CDR3 sequence is 15 residues long. Germline CDR1 SGHTA, CDR2 FQGNSA. The CDR3 sequence: CASSSMLTAYNEQFF. DNA for the CDR3: TGTGCCAGCAGCTCGATGCTTACAGCCTACAATGAGCAGTTCTTC.

By proportion, this clonotype is medium-sized. The gene calls are TRBV28 and TRBJ2-2; D is ambiguous. V lost 2 bases to trimming and J lost 0 bases, with 7 bases between them. Looked up from germline, CDR1 is MDHEN and CDR2 is SYDVKM. This CDR3 has 15 amino acids. The CDR3 DNA reads as TGTGCCAGCAGTTTAGGGCTCCCGAACACCGGGGAGCTGTTTTTT. It yields the protein CASSLGLPNTGELFF.

This chain joins TRBV7-2 and TRBJ2-7, with D uncertain. Between the trimmed V and J ends, which lost 5 bases and 3 bases, there was a span of 17 bases. Germline values: CDR1 SGHTA, CDR2 FQGNSA. The CDR3 spans 15 residues. CDR3 sequence: CASSLNTLLNYEQYF. DNA of the CDR3: TGTGCCAGCAGCCTGAACACCTTATTGAACTACGAGCAGTACTTC.

The table lists this clonotype with a count of one. The J gene is TRBJ2-3, the V gene TRBV11-2; a possible D gene is TRBD2 (5 bases). V was trimmed by 0 bases and J by 5 bases, leaving 12 bases between them. The germline V gene encodes CDR1 SGHAT and CDR2 FQNNGV. The CDR3 runs 15 residues. The CDR3 region is CASSLDGGSGDTQYF. The CDR3 DNA follows: TGTGCCAGCAGCTTAGATGGTGGGAGTGGAGATACGCAGTATTTT.

The chain employs TRBV7-2 and TRBJ2-3, with unresolved D. TRBJ2-7 explains the end of the DNA better; the J call may be wrong. The CDR3 extends over 13 amino acids. Germline loops: CDR1 SGHTA, CDR2 FQGNSA. The CDR3 bases are TGTGCCAGCAACCCCGGACGGTCCTACGAGCAGTACTTC. Translated, it gives CASNPGRSYEQYF.

This clonotype has a handful of counts. The chain employs TRBV7-9 and TRBJ2-5, with TRBD2 identical over 13 bases. Germline V gene lookup returns CDR1 SEHNR and CDR2 FQNEAQ (reference sequence). The CDR3 runs 16 residues. After removal of 2 bases from V and 3 bases from J, the junction contained 3 bases not matched to a gene. The CDR3 here is CASSLLGLAGKETQYF. The CDR3 DNA sequence: TGTGCCAGCAGCTTATTGGGACTAGCGGGGAAAGAGACCCAGTACTTC.